This TCR beta chain comes out of a study of T cells after yellow fever vaccination. The CDR3 has 17 amino acids. Trimming removed 2 bases from V and 2 bases from J; junction bases left unmatched: 12. Germline CDR1 and CDR2: SGHRS and YFSETQ. TCRdb called the 5' RACE reads again in MiXCR, with one record for every CDR3 protein. The sample contains over 45,000 distinct CDR3 sequences, about 6.6% of which appear only once. The sequence came from a man aged 18 to 30 who received the YFV17D yellow fever vaccine. This chain joins TRBV5-1 and TRBJ2-5; 7 bases are a match to TRBD2. Sequenced material: CD8+ T cells sorted from PBMCs, taken on the day of the first yellow fever vaccination. The CDR3 region has the DNA TGCGCCAGCAGCTTAGACGGTCTTGGGACTACGCAAGAGACCCAGTACTTC. It yields the protein CASSLDGLGTTQETQYF.